Listed below are T cell receptor beta chains from one sample, sequenced in a study of Ad26.COV2.S vaccination and SARS-CoV-2 variants. The table came from immunoSEQ multiplex PCR; TCRdb's copy has only in-frame clones and leaves some out. The sample consists of about 330,000 clones, roughly 88% of them appearing once. The sequenced sample was peripheral blood, obtained in a trial of Ad26.COV2.S vaccine versus placebo. These receptors originate from a person aged 18 to 65 who received the Ad26.COV2.S COVID-19 vaccine or a placebo. Both conserved end residues are part of each CDR3. The D gene is left open where the match is weak. Part of the rows lack a size; the others show once, few, many or a class for expanded clones.

d_call: NA
j_call: TRBJ1-3
clone_size: NA
v_call: TRBV13
cdr3_aa: CASSFGIDGGSGNTIYF
cdr3_nt: TGTGCCAGCAGCTTCGGAATTGACGGAGGCTCTGGAAACACCATATATTTT

d_call: TRBD2
j_call: TRBJ2-1
clone_size: once
v_call: TRBV11-2
cdr3_aa: CASSLVSGGDNEQFF
cdr3_nt: TGTGCCAGCAGCTTAGTTAGCGGGGGGGACAATGAGCAGTTCTTC

d_call: TRBD1
j_call: TRBJ1-1
clone_size: NA
v_call: TRBV6-5
cdr3_aa: CASSYASGGRTEAFF
cdr3_nt: TGTGCCAGCAGTTACGCTTCAGGGGGACGCACTGAAGCTTTCTTT

d_call: TRBD2
j_call: TRBJ2-1
clone_size: NA
v_call: TRBV14
cdr3_aa: CASSQGGLAGAQRVREQFF
cdr3_nt: TGTGCCAGCAGCCAAGGAGGACTAGCGGGGGCCCAACGGGTGAGGGAGCAGTTCTTC

d_call: TRBD2
j_call: TRBJ2-2
clone_size: NA
v_call: TRBV4-3
cdr3_aa: CASSQEGPSGSTGELFF
cdr3_nt: TGCGCCAGCAGCCAAGAGGGTCCTAGCGGGAGCACCGGGGAGCTGTTTTTT

d_call: NA
j_call: TRBJ1-5
clone_size: NA
v_call: TRBV30
cdr3_aa: CAWSGGPDQPQHF
cdr3_nt: TGTGCCTGGAGTGGAGGGCCTGATCAGCCCCAGCATTTT

d_call: TRBD1
j_call: TRBJ2-1
clone_size: NA
v_call: TRBV7-6
cdr3_aa: CASSLGTGPYNEQFF
cdr3_nt: TGTGCCAGCAGCTTAGGGACAGGGCCCTACAATGAGCAGTTCTTC

d_call: NA
j_call: TRBJ1-2
clone_size: NA
v_call: TRBV6-5
cdr3_aa: CASTIQLTANYGYTF
cdr3_nt: TGTGCCAGCACCATTCAACTGACAGCTAACTATGGCTACACCTTC

d_call: NA
j_call: TRBJ1-1
clone_size: NA
v_call: TRBV27
cdr3_aa: CASSLSILYRDTEAFF
cdr3_nt: TGTGCCAGCAGTTTATCAATATTATACAGGGACACTGAAGCTTTCTTT

d_call: TRBD1
j_call: TRBJ1-1
clone_size: NA
v_call: TRBV28
cdr3_aa: CASSAGTGGTEAFF
cdr3_nt: TGTGCCAGCAGTGCCGGGACAGGGGGCACTGAAGCTTTCTTT

d_call: NA
j_call: TRBJ1-6
clone_size: NA
v_call: TRBV18
cdr3_aa: CASSPSSYNSPLHF
cdr3_nt: TGTGCCAGCTCCCCGAGCTCCTATAATTCACCCCTCCACTTT

d_call: NA
j_call: TRBJ1-6
clone_size: NA
v_call: TRBV30
cdr3_aa: CAWSVRGANSPLHF
cdr3_nt: TGTGCCTGGAGTGTGAGAGGGGCAAATTCACCCCTCCACTTT

d_call: TRBD2
j_call: TRBJ2-1
clone_size: NA
v_call: TRBV5-4
cdr3_aa: CASSLGLAEISYNEQFF
cdr3_nt: TGTGCCAGCAGCTTGGGACTAGCGGAGATATCCTACAATGAGCAGTTCTTC

d_call: NA
j_call: TRBJ2-1
clone_size: NA
v_call: TRBV7-8
cdr3_aa: CASSARTTRTYNEQFF
cdr3_nt: TGTGCCAGCAGCGCCCGGACCACCCGCACCTACAATGAGCAGTTCTTC

d_call: NA
j_call: TRBJ2-5
clone_size: NA
v_call: TRBV30
cdr3_aa: CAGSDIRETQYF
cdr3_nt: TGTGCGGGGAGCGATATACGAGAGACCCAGTACTTC

d_call: TRBD2
j_call: TRBJ2-1
clone_size: NA
v_call: TRBV4-1
cdr3_aa: CASSQAHFTSGGGNEQFF
cdr3_nt: TGCGCCAGCAGCCAGGCCCACTTTACTAGCGGGGGGGGCAATGAGCAGTTCTTC

d_call: NA
j_call: TRBJ2-7
clone_size: NA
v_call: TRBV5-1
cdr3_aa: CASSLGRLNSFLDYEQYF
cdr3_nt: TGCGCCAGCAGCTTGGGTAGGCTTAACTCTTTCCTCGACTACGAGCAGTACTTC

d_call: TRBD1
j_call: TRBJ1-1
clone_size: once
v_call: TRBV28
cdr3_aa: CASSLEAGDRSIEAFF
cdr3_nt: TGTGCCAGCAGTTTAGAGGCTGGGGACAGATCGATTGAAGCTTTCTTT

d_call: TRBD1
j_call: TRBJ2-3
clone_size: NA
v_call: TRBV18
cdr3_aa: CASSPRWTGPDTQYF
cdr3_nt: TGTGCCAGCTCACCACGGTGGACAGGTCCAGATACGCAGTATTTT

d_call: NA
j_call: TRBJ1-5
clone_size: NA
v_call: TRBV6-5
cdr3_aa: CASSSDRWGNQPQHF
cdr3_nt: TGTGCCAGCAGCTCGGACAGATGGGGCAATCAGCCCCAGCATTTT

d_call: TRBD2
j_call: TRBJ2-2
clone_size: NA
v_call: TRBV7-9
cdr3_aa: CASSLGVLAGGDNTGELFF
cdr3_nt: TGTGCCAGCAGCTTAGGAGTCCTAGCGGGAGGGGATAATACCGGGGAGCTGTTTTTT

d_call: NA
j_call: TRBJ1-6
clone_size: NA
v_call: TRBV6-5
cdr3_aa: CASSRDLDSPLHF
cdr3_nt: TGTGCCAGCAGCCGGGATCTCGATTCACCCCTCCACTTT

d_call: NA
j_call: TRBJ2-1
clone_size: NA
v_call: TRBV6-6
cdr3_aa: CASTYRGNTYNEQFF
cdr3_nt: TGTGCCAGCACCTATAGGGGGAATACCTACAATGAGCAGTTCTTC

d_call: TRBD1
j_call: TRBJ1-1
clone_size: NA
v_call: TRBV7-3
cdr3_aa: CASSSNRDRETEAFF
cdr3_nt: TGTGCCAGCAGCTCTAACCGGGACAGGGAGACTGAAGCTTTCTTT

d_call: NA
j_call: TRBJ2-1
clone_size: once
v_call: TRBV4-3
cdr3_aa: CASSQDKRNSDEQFF
cdr3_nt: TGCGCCAGCAGCCAAGATAAGCGGAATAGCGATGAGCAGTTCTTC

d_call: TRBD2
j_call: TRBJ2-7
clone_size: NA
v_call: TRBV5-4
cdr3_aa: CASRFAGGADEQYF
cdr3_nt: TGTGCCAGCAGATTTGCGGGGGGCGCGGACGAGCAGTACTTC

d_call: NA
j_call: TRBJ1-4
clone_size: NA
v_call: TRBV5-1
cdr3_aa: CASRVGGSNEKLFF
cdr3_nt: TGCGCCAGCAGGGTCGGGGGTTCTAATGAAAAACTGTTTTTT

d_call: NA
j_call: TRBJ2-5
clone_size: NA
v_call: TRBV4-3
cdr3_aa: CASSQDYKGGQYF
cdr3_nt: TGCGCCAGCAGCCAAGATTATAAAGGAGGCCAGTACTTC

d_call: NA
j_call: TRBJ2-3
clone_size: NA
v_call: TRBV7-6
cdr3_aa: CASSLARWQGGGTDTQYF
cdr3_nt: TGTGCCAGCAGCTTAGCGCGGTGGCAGGGTGGCGGCACAGATACGCAGTATTTT

d_call: NA
j_call: TRBJ1-2
clone_size: NA
v_call: TRBV6-5
cdr3_aa: CASSNRVGGYTF
cdr3_nt: TGTGCCAGCTCTAACAGGGTGGGGGGCTACACCTTC

d_call: NA
j_call: TRBJ1-2
clone_size: NA
v_call: TRBV5-1
cdr3_aa: CASSLTLSGYTF
cdr3_nt: TGCGCCAGCAGCTTGACTCTAAGTGGCTACACCTTC